This T cell receptor (beta chain) emerged from a study of shared clonotypes between healthy human individuals. Study-wide results and limits: Apart from blood, nothing was sampled; tissue repertoires likely differ.

The table came from immunoSEQ multiplex PCR; TCRdb's copy has only in-frame clones and leaves some out. The sample records under 2,500,000 clones, 90% to 96% being singletons. V dropped 5 bases and J dropped 2 bases, with 9 bases sitting between them. The CDR3 is 13 residues long. Germline V lookup: CDR1 SGHAT, CDR2 FQNNGV. In regard to this clone: What it binds is not known. Other DNA sequences in the sample encode the same CDR3.

The rearrangement links TRBV11-2 to TRBJ1-2; D uncertain. The sequencing input was naive CD4+ T cells sorted from blood. Subset noted: CD45RA+ positively selected. This clonotype was obtained from a young man in good health. CDR3 sequence reads: CASSPGGNYGYTF. CDR3 in DNA: TGTGCCAGCAGCCCCGGCGGGAACTATGGCTACACCTTC.